A selection of T cell receptor beta chains follows, all from one sample in a study of blood T cell repertoires in COVID-19. Using immunoSEQ multiplex PCR, the repertoire was profiled, and TCRdb retains in-frame clones only, with some absent. The data show about 240,000 clones, 83% seen once. Sequencing input: peripheral blood. These receptors all stem from a human donor in a cohort sampled during active COVID-19. CDR3s leave out the opening cysteine and the closing phenylalanine or tryptophan. Each record gives: V gene, CDR3 protein.

>TRBV7-2
ASSLDRSRGYT
>TRBV10-3
AISVGSEGTYEQY
>TRBV7-2
ASSLILVAGTYNEQF
>TRBV29-1
SVRGQGLENYGYT
>TRBV19
ASSKFPGAVSSTDTQY
>TRBV28
ASSFTGVIQETQY
>TRBV19
ASSPREAGKETQY
>TRBV6-5
ASSYSRDSFNQF
>TRBV7-3
ASSFNSYNEQF
>TRBV18
ASSPPSQGAYEQY
>TRBV5-5
ASSWTGTAGNTIY
>TRBV7-2
ASSVGLAGIIGETQY
>TRBV29-1
SVGQGINQETQY
>TRBV9
ASSAQQEGEQF
>TRBV5-6
ASSPGRDYGYT
>TRBV7-9
ASSWTGQINEQF
>TRBV4-2
ASSTRGNRQETQY
>TRBV28
ASSPTFAGGADTQY
>TRBV9
ASSKSTSGSLNHEQF
>TRBV24-1
APQERGNQPQH
>TRBV18
ASSPRTAEQY
>TRBV20-1
SASTSGGGTDTQY
>TRBV10-3
AIGGMNTEAF
>TRBV3-1/TRBV3-2
ASSLVGLAGVPGETQY
>TRBV7-3
ASSLSPGLDIQY
>TRBV18
ASSLELGQYNEQF
>TRBV5-1
ASTSTGPGELF
>TRBV2
ASETSGGSKNIQY
>TRBV6-1
ASSETGNNFYEQY
>TRBV3-1/TRBV3-2
ASSQVGSNEQY
>TRBV6-6
ASSSTRTGFYGYT
>TRBV27
ASSSFGTSNQPQH
>TRBV5-1
ASSKDRESYNEQF
>TRBV28
ASGVTGGVYSGELF
>TRBV29-1
SVETGYEQY
>TRBV6-5
ASSFRTGREPQH
>TRBV7-2
ASSARTGEVSPLH
>TRBV6-5
ASSPRTGGNFPQH
>TRBV14
ASSQYQGRKETQY
>TRBV5-1
ASRMTGFTDTQY
>TRBV3-1/TRBV3-2
ASSQGRLAGAPEY